The T cell receptor beta chain described here comes from a study of T-cell memory formation after mild COVID-19. Overall study context: The study found TCR clusters largely donor specific. Points from the study as a whole: Day 15 to 85 contracting clones showed balanced CD4/CD8; later expanders leaned CD4+. Shrinking CD4+ clones were chiefly CM and EM; CD8+ ones were chiefly EMRA.

This clonotype turned up a few times. Its antigen is still unknown. This CDR3 is built from 16 residues. The V segment lost 4 bases and the J segment 2 bases; nucleotides outside the gene matches: 8. Germline V gene data show CDR1 as LGHDT and CDR2 as YNNKEL (reference sequence). Constant-segment primers served in 5'RACE that generated TCR alpha and TCR beta cDNA libraries bearing sample barcodes and UMIs. TCRdb fed the 5' RACE reads into MiXCR, producing one record per CDR3 protein. Among 500,000 to 650,000 distinct CDR3 sequences listed, 20% to 25% were seen once. Sample: PBMCs or a T cell subset sorted from them (not recorded which). The rearrangement joins TRBV3-1 to TRBJ1-1; 9 bases fit TRBD1. The receptor was isolated from an adult woman who had mild COVID-19 (a few samples of this study predate the infection). Cell type and time point are not known. The CDR3 nucleotides read TGTGCCAGCAGCCGCGGGACAGGGAGGGTAAACACTGAAGCTTTCTTT. Translating gives CASSRGTGRVNTEAFF. Filled out from reference TRBV3-1 and TRBJ1-1, the complete variable domain reads DTAVSQTPKYLVTQMGNDKSIKCEQNLGHDTMYWYKQDSKKFLKIMFSYNNKELIINETVPNRFSPKSPDKAHLNLHINSLELGDSAVYFCASSRGTGRVNTEAFFGQGTRLTVV.